This T cell receptor beta chain was captured by sequencing in a study of T cells in Graves' hyperthyroidism and ophthalmopathy. From RNA transcripts, TCR beta CDR3 regions were amplified. A first-round RT-PCR of the TCR CDR3 used the HTBI primer set. MiXCR, applied by TCRdb to the multiplex PCR reads, yields one record per CDR3 protein. Of under 450,000 distinct CDR3 sequences in the sample, 15% to 17% were seen once. The CDR3 has 15 amino acids. Unmatched junction bases numbered 11, after V lost 11 bases and J lost 5 bases. Germline CDR1 and CDR2: SNHLY and FYNNEI. This clonotype was observed at least ten times.

Sequencing was performed on blood. The clonotype originates from a woman younger than 35 with Graves' hyperthyroidism. This chain connects TRBV2 to TRBJ2-3, with 12 bases identical to TRBD2. CDR3 bases: TGTGCCGGCGCCAGGACTAGCGGGGTCATAGATACGCAGTATTTT. Translation gives CAGARTSGVIDTQYF. Full variable domain (remainder filled in from reference TRBV2 and TRBJ2-3): EPEVTQTPSHQVTQMGQEVILRCVPISNHLYFYWYRQILGQKVEFLVSFYNNEISEKSEIFDDQFSVERPDGSNFTLKIRSTKLEDSAMYFCAGARTSGVIDTQYFGPGTRLTVL.